This is a list of T cell receptor beta chains from one sample in a study of blood T cells in healthy people across ages. TCRdb redid the calling of the 5' RACE reads with MiXCR, one entry per CDR3 protein. In the table there are under 1,000,000 distinct CDR3 sequences, about 34% of which are singletons. The sequencing sample was made of blood. These receptors were taken from a man aged 18 to 30 in good health. CDR3s include the opening cysteine and the closing phenylalanine or tryptophan. A D gene is named only where the DNA matches it firmly. Clone size is stated in some rows and not others, as once, few, many or a class when expanded.

J gene | CDR3 length | clone size | D gene | V gene | CDR3 DNA | CDR3 protein
TRBJ1-5 | 15 | NA | NA | TRBV20-1 | TGCAGTGCTAGCCCGGACCGCGGAGAGAATCAGCCCCAGCATTTT | CSASPDRGENQPQHF
TRBJ1-1 | 15 | NA | TRBD1 | TRBV28 | TGTGCCAGCAGTAGGCTCGGACAGGGGGGCACTGAAGCTTTCTTT | CASSRLGQGGTEAFF
TRBJ2-7 | 15 | NA | TRBD2 | TRBV7-9 | TGTGCCAGCAGCCACACAGCGGGGGAATACTACGAGCAGTACTTC | CASSHTAGEYYEQYF
TRBJ1-5 | 14 | many | NA | TRBV3-1 | TGTGCCAGCAGCCAAGACTATAGCAATCAGCCCCAGCATTTT | CASSQDYSNQPQHF
TRBJ1-1 | 15 | once | NA | TRBV30 | TGTGCCTGGAGTGACGACCGGGGGGCGGCCACTGAAGCTTTCTTT | CAWSDDRGAATEAFF
TRBJ2-3 | 15 | NA | NA | TRBV28 | TGTGCCAGCAGTTTCGCGGGGACCCGCACAGATACGCAGTATTTT | CASSFAGTRTDTQYF
TRBJ1-1 | 14 | few | NA | TRBV20-1 | TGCAGTGCTGTTACCGGGACACTGAACACTGAAGCTTTCTTT | CSAVTGTLNTEAFF
TRBJ2-5 | 14 | few | NA | TRBV7-9 | TGTGCCAGCAGCTCCGGCTCTTTCGCAGAGACCCAGTACTTC | CASSSGSFAETQYF
TRBJ2-1 | 14 | NA | TRBD2 | TRBV3-1 | TGTGCCAGCAGCGGGACTAACTCCCACAATGAGCAGTTCTTC | CASSGTNSHNEQFF
TRBJ1-1 | 15 | NA | NA | TRBV7-8 | TGTGCCAGCACCACAAATAAAGGCGGGGGGATTGAAGCTTTCTTT | CASTTNKGGGIEAFF
TRBJ2-3 | 14 | NA | NA | TRBV27 | TGTGCCAGCAGTGCGGCCTTCCTCGCAGATACGCAGTATTTT | CASSAAFLADTQYF
TRBJ1-4 | 13 | NA | TRBD1 | TRBV20-1 | TGCAGTGGGTACCAGGGGGTAGATGAAAAACTGTTTTTT | CSGYQGVDEKLFF
TRBJ2-5 | 15 | NA | NA | TRBV20-1 | TGCAGTGCTAGAGAGGGCGGGGAGGTCCAAGAGACCCAGTACTTC | CSAREGGEVQETQYF
TRBJ1-6 | 15 | NA | TRBD1 | TRBV7-2 | TGTGCCAGCAGCCTCACGGGACAGGTTTCTTCACCCCTCCACTTT | CASSLTGQVSSPLHF
TRBJ2-1 | 13 | few | NA | TRBV5-1 | TGCGCCAGCAGCCCCGGGGGATTTAATGAGCAGTTCTTC | CASSPGGFNEQFF
TRBJ2-1 | 15 | NA | TRBD2 | TRBV29-1 | TGCAGCGTTAACCACGGGACTAGCGTCTGGAATGAGCAGTTCTTC | CSVNHGTSVWNEQFF
TRBJ2-1 | 15 | few | NA | TRBV25-1 | TGTGCCAGCAGTGAAGGGATCAGGGTAAACAATGAGCAGTTCTTC | CASSEGIRVNNEQFF
TRBJ2-5 | 15 | NA | TRBD1 | TRBV13 | TGTGCCAGCAGGGATGACAGGGCCGGCCAAGAGACCCAGTACTTC | CASRDDRAGQETQYF
TRBJ1-2 | 15 | few | NA | TRBV7-2 | TGTGCCAGCAGCTTAGCGCTTCCGGCGGAGGGGGGCTACACCTTC | CASSLALPAEGGYTF
TRBJ1-2 | 12 | NA | NA | TRBV20-1 | TGCAGTGCTAGAGAGCCCCGGGGAGGCTACACCTTC | CSAREPRGGYTF
TRBJ2-5 | 13 | NA | TRBD2 | TRBV7-9 | TGTGCCAGCAGACGTCCGGGAGGGGAGACCCAGTACTTC | CASRRPGGETQYF
TRBJ2-3 | 15 | NA | NA | TRBV7-8 | TGTGCCAGCAGCTTAGGGCGGCAATTCACAGATACGCAGTATTTT | CASSLGRQFTDTQYF
TRBJ1-2 | 14 | few | NA | TRBV29-1 | TGCAGCGTTGACCCCAGGACAGACTACTATGGCTACACCTTC | CSVDPRTDYYGYTF
TRBJ2-5 | 13 | few | TRBD2 | TRBV20-1 | TGCAGTGCGCCCAAAAGCGGGGGGGAGACCCAGTACTTC | CSAPKSGGETQYF
TRBJ1-2 | 12 | many | NA | TRBV12-3/TRBV12-4 | TGTGCCACCATCGAGGGGCTCGGTGGCTACACCTTC | CATIEGLGGYTF
TRBJ2-2 | 18 | once | TRBD2 | TRBV9 | TGTGCCAGCAGCGTAGACCTTCCGGGACTAGCGGGGGGCGGGGAGCTGTTTTTT | CASSVDLPGLAGGGELFF
TRBJ2-3 | 12 | NA | NA | TRBV6-2/TRBV6-3 | TGTGCCAGCAATACCTTTACAGATACGCAGTATTTT | CASNTFTDTQYF
TRBJ2-1 | 15 | many | TRBD2 | TRBV12-3/TRBV12-4 | TGTGCCAGCAAGGGTCGGGGGGGAACCTACAATGAGCAGTTCTTC | CASKGRGGTYNEQFF
TRBJ1-5 | 16 | few | NA | TRBV2 | TGTGCCAGCAGTGAAGAGGCCAGGGCTAGCAATCAGCCCCAGCATTTT | CASSEEARASNQPQHF
TRBJ2-1 | 15 | few | TRBD2 | TRBV10-3 | TGTGCCATCAGTGAGGTAGCGCTAGCGGGCAATGAGCAGTTCTTC | CAISEVALAGNEQFF
TRBJ2-1 | 16 | many | NA | TRBV20-1 | TGCAGTGCTAGAGATCTGGGGGGCCGATCCTACAATGAGCAGTTCTTC | CSARDLGGRSYNEQFF
TRBJ2-2 | 14 | few | NA | TRBV6-6 | TGTGCCAGCAGTCTTACTAGTTTCTCCGGGGAGCTGTTTTTT | CASSLTSFSGELFF
TRBJ2-7 | 15 | NA | TRBD1 | TRBV7-9 | TGTGCCAACAGCCCCGGGACAGGGAGAACCTACGAGCAGTACTTC | CANSPGTGRTYEQYF
TRBJ2-1 | 15 | NA | TRBD2 | TRBV9 | TGTGCCAGCAGCACCGGGACTAGCGGTTACAATGAGCAGTTCTTC | CASSTGTSGYNEQFF
TRBJ1-6 | 14 | many | NA | TRBV9 | TGTGCCAGCAGCGTAGGGCAGGGGAATTCACCCCTCCACTTT | CASSVGQGNSPLHF
TRBJ2-7 | 16 | NA | TRBD2 | TRBV7-2 | TGTGCCAGCAGCTTAGGCTGGCGGGGGTTACCCTACGAGCAGTACTTC | CASSLGWRGLPYEQYF
TRBJ2-5 | 16 | few | TRBD1 | TRBV5-4 | TGTGCCAGCAGCCAGCACCGGACAGGGGCTTACAATGAGCAGTACTTC | CASSQHRTGAYNEQYF
TRBJ2-2 | 12 | NA | NA | TRBV12-3/TRBV12-4 | TGTGCCAGCAGGACAGCCATCGGGGAGCTGTTTTTT | CASRTAIGELFF
TRBJ1-2 | 17 | NA | TRBD1 | TRBV6-1 | TGTGCCAGCAGTGACAACGTGGGACAGATAATTAACTATGGCTACACCTTC | CASSDNVGQIINYGYTF
TRBJ2-1 | 12 | few | NA | TRBV27 | TGTGCCAGCAGTGCTCCTGAGCGGGAGCAGTTCTTC | CASSAPEREQFF
TRBJ2-5 | 16 | few | TRBD2 | TRBV20-1 | TGCAGTGCTAGTATGTCTAGCGGGGGGGCCTGGGAGACCCAGTACTTC | CSASMSSGGAWETQYF
TRBJ1-2 | 12 | NA | NA | TRBV20-1 | TGCAGTGCTAGAGTCAAGGACTATGGCTACACCTTC | CSARVKDYGYTF
TRBJ2-1 | 16 | NA | NA | TRBV4-3 | TGCGCCAGCAGCCAAAGGGGCGGACCGACCTACAATGAGCAGTTCTTC | CASSQRGGPTYNEQFF
TRBJ1-2 | 14 | NA | NA | TRBV30 | TGTGCCTGGAGTCCCGGGACCGGAAACTATGGCTACACCTTC | CAWSPGTGNYGYTF
TRBJ1-2 | 14 | NA | NA | TRBV12-3/TRBV12-4 | TGTGCCAGCACCCTCATCGGGACGGAGAATGGCTGCACCTTC | CASTLIGTENGCTF
TRBJ1-2 | 16 | few | NA | TRBV6-6 | TGTGCCAGCATCAACGGGGCAGGGGTGGTATCAAATGGCTACACCTTC | CASINGAGVVSNGYTF
TRBJ2-6 | 15 | many | NA | TRBV6-5 | TGTGCCAGCAGTTACTCGGGTTCTGGGGCCAACGTCCTGACTTTC | CASSYSGSGANVLTF
TRBJ2-2 | 17 | NA | NA | TRBV7-9 | TGTGCCAGCAGCTTAGTTAGCCTATACGCGAACACCGGGGAGCTGTTTTTT | CASSLVSLYANTGELFF
TRBJ2-7 | 14 | NA | NA | TRBV12-3/TRBV12-4 | TGTGCCAGCAGTCCCGCGGGCCAGGGCTACGAGCAGTACTTC | CASSPAGQGYEQYF
TRBJ1-2 | 15 | NA | NA | TRBV12-3/TRBV12-4 | TGTGCCAGCAGTCCCACGGGACGGTTAAAGGATGGCTACACCTTC | CASSPTGRLKDGYTF